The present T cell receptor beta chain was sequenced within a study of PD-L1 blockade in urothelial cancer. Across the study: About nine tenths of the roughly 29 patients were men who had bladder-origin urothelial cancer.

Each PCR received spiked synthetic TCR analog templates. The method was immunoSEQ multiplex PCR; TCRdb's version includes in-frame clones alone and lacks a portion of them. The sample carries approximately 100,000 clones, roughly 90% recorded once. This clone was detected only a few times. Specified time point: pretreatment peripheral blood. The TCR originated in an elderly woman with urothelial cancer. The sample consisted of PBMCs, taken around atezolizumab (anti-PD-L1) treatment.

CDR3 in amino acids: CAAGGIETGNTIYF. The CDR3 coding sequence is TGTGCCGCAGGGGGCATTGAAACTGGAAACACCATATATTTT. J is TRBJ1-3 and V is TRBV19, with TRBD1 matching 8 bases. Losses at the gene ends were 11 bases for V and 2 bases for J; bases not matched to a gene: 8. Germline V gives CDR1 LNHDA, CDR2 SQIVND (reference sequence). The CDR3 totals 14 residues. Using reference TRBV19 and TRBJ1-3 for the parts outside the CDR3, the full variable domain is DGGITQSPKYLFRKEGQNVTLSCEQNLNHDAMYWYRQDPGQGLRLIYYSQIVNDFQKGDIAEGYSVSREKKESFPLTVTSAQKNPTAFYLCAAGGIETGNTIYFGEGSWLTVV.